This TCR beta chain is drawn from a study of technical replicates of blood from a handful of donors. Losses at the gene ends were 3 bases for V and 8 bases for J; bases not matched to a gene: 6. This CDR3 comprises 15 residues. CDR1 LNHDA and CDR2 SQIVND come from the germline V gene (reference sequence). The repertoire was sequenced with immunoSEQ multiplex PCR; TCRdb's copy has only in-frame clones and lacks some. The profile shows around 100,000 clones, about 96% of them singletons. The TCR originated in a human donor in good health. Sequences were obtained from T cells isolated from PBMCs. This rearrangement joins TRBV19 to TRBJ2-1, with 11 positions matching TRBD2. The CDR3 sequence: CASSISGRANYEQFF. The CDR3 DNA follows: TGTGCCAGTAGTATTAGCGGGAGGGCCAACTATGAGCAGTTCTTC.